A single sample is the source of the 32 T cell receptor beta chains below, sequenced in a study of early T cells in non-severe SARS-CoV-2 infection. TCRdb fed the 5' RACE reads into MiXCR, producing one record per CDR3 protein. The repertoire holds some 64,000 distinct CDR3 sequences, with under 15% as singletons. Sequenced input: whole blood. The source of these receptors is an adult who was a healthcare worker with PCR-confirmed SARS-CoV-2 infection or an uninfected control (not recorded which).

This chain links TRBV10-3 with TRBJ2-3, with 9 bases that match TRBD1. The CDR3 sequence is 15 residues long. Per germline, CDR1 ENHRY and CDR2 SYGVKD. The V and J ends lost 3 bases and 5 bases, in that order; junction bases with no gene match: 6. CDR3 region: CAISDVGTGIDTQYF. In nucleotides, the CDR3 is TGTGCCATCAGTGATGTTGGGACAGGGATAGATACGCAGTATTTT.

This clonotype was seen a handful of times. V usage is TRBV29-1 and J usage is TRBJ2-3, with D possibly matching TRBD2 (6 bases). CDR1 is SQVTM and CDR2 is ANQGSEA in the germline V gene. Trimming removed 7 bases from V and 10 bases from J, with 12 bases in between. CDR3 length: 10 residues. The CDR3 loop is CSGDLFPQYF. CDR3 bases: TGCAGCGGGGACTTGTTTCCGCAGTATTTT.

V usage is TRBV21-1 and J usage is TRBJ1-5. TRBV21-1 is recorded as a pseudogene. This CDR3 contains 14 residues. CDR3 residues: CASSKADSVQPQHF. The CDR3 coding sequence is TGTGCCAGCAGCAAAGCCGATAGCGTTCAGCCCCAGCATTTT.

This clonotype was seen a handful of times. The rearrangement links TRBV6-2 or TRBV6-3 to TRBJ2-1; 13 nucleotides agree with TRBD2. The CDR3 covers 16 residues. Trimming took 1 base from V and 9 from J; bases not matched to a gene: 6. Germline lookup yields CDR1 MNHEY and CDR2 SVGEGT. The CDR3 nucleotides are TGTGCCAGCAGTTACTTTAGGACTAGCGGGAGTATTGAGCAGTTCTTC. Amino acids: CASSYFRTSGSIEQFF.

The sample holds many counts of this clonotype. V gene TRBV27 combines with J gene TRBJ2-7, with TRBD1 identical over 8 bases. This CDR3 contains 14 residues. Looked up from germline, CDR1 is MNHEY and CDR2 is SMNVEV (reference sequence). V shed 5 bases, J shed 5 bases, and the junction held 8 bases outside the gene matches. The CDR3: CASSIIRGPNEQYF. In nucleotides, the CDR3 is TGTGCCAGCAGTATCATCAGGGGGCCGAACGAGCAGTACTTC.

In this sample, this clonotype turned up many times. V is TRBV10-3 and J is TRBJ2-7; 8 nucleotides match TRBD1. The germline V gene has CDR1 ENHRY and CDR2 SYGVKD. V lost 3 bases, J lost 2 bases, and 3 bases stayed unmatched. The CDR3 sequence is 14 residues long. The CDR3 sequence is CAISDGRGPYEQYF. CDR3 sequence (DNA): TGTGCCATCAGTGACGGCAGGGGGCCCTACGAGCAGTACTTC.

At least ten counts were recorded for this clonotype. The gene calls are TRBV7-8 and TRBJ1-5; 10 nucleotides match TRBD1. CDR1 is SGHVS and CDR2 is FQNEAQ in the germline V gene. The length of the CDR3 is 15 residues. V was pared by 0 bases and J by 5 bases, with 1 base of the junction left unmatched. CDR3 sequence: CASSLAGQGYQPQHF. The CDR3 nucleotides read TGTGCCAGCAGCTTAGCGGGACAGGGGTATCAGCCCCAGCATTTT.

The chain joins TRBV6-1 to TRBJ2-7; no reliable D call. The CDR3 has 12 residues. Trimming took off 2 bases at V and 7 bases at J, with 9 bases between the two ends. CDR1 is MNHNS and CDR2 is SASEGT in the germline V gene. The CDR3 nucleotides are TGTGCCAGCAGTGAACTTCAACGAGAGCAGTACTTC. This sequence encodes CASSELQREQYF.

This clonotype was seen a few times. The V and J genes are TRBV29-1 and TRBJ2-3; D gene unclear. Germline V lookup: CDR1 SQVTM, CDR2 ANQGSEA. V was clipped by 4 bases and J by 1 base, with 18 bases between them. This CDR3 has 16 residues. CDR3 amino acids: CSVVSAVPSRTDTQYF. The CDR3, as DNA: TGCAGCGTTGTCTCGGCCGTTCCGTCCCGCACAGATACGCAGTATTTT.

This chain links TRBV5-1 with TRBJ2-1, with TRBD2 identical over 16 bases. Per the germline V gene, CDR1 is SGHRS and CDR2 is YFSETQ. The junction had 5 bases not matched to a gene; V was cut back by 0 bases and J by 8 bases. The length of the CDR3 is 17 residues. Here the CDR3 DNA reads TGCGCCAGCAGCTTGGCCCGGGGACTAGCGGGAGGGGATGAGCAGTTCTTC. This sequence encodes CASSLARGLAGGDEQFF. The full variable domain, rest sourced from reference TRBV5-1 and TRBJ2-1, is KAGVTQTPRYLIKTRGQQVTLSCSPISGHRSVSWYQQTPGQGLQFLFEYFSETQRNKGNFPGRFSGRQFSNSRSEMNVSTLELGDSALYLCASSLARGLAGGDEQFFGPGTRLTVL.

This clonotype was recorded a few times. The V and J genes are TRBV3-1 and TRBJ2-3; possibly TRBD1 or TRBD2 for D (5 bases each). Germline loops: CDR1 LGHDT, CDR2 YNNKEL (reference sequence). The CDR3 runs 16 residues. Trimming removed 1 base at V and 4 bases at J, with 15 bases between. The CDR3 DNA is TGTGCCAGCAGCCAAGGAGTGTCACGGGACGCAGATACGCAGTATTTT. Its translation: CASSQGVSRDADTQYF.

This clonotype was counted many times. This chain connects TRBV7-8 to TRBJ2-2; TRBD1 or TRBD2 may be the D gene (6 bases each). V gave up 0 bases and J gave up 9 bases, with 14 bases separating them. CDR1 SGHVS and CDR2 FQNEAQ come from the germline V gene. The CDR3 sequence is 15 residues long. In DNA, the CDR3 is TGTGCCAGCAGCTTAGCGATAGGGGGGCGGAGGGAGCTGTTTTTT. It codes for CASSLAIGGRRELFF.

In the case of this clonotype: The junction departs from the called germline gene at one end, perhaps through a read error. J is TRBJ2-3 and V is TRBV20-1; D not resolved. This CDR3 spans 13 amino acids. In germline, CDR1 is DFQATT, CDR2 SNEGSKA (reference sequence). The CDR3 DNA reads TGCAGCGCTAAGAACACCAACACAGATACGCAGTATTTT. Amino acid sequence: CSAKNTNTDTQYF.

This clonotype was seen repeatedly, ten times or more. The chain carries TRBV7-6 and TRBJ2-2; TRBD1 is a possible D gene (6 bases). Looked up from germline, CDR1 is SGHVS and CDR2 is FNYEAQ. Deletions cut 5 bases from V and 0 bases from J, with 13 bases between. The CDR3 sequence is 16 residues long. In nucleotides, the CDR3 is TGTGCCAGCAGCCCCTGGACAGTTCCGAACACCGGGGAGCTGTTTTTT. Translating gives CASSPWTVPNTGELFF.

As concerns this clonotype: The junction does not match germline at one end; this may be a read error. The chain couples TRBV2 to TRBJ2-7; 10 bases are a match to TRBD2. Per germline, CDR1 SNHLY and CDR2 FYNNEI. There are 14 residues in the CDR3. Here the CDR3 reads CASSETSGKNELYF. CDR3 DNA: TGTGCCAGCAGTGAAACTAGCGGGAAAAACGAGCTGTACTTC.

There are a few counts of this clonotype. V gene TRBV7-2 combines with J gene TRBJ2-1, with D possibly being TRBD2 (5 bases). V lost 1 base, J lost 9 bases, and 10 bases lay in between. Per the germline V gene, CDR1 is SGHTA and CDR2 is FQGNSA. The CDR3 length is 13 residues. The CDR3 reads CASSLVYGSEQFF. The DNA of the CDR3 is TGTGCCAGCAGCTTAGTGTATGGGAGTGAGCAGTTCTTC.

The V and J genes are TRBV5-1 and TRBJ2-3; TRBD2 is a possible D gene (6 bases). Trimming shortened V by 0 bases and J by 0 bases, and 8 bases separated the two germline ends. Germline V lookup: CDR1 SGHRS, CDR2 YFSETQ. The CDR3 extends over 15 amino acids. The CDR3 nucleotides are TGCGCCAGCAGCTTGGCGGGAGCTAGCACAGATACGCAGTATTTT. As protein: CASSLAGASTDTQYF.

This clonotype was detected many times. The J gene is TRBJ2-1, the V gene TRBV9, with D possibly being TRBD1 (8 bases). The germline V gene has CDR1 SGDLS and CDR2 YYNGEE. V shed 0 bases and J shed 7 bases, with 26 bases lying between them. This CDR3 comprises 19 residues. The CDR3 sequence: CASSVGDYWGQAIINEQFF. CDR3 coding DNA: TGTGCCAGCAGCGTAGGGGACTATTGGGGACAGGCAATAATTAATGAGCAGTTCTTC.

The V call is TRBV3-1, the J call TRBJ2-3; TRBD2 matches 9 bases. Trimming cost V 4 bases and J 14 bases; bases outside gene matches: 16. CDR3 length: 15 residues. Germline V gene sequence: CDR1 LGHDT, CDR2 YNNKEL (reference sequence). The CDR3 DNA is TGTGCCAGCAGCCCCCTCCACCAAGGTAGCGGGAGAGTGTATTTT. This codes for CASSPLHQGSGRVYF.

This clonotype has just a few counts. The CDR3: CASARDLQETQYF. CDR3 coding DNA: TGTGCCAGCGCCCGGGACTTACAAGAGACCCAGTACTTC. The chain carries TRBV2 and TRBJ2-5, with D possibly matching TRBD2 (6 bases). V was shortened by 8 bases and J by 2 bases, with 12 bases between the two germline ends. Germline-derived CDR1 and CDR2 are SNHLY and FYNNEI. CDR3 size: 13 residues.

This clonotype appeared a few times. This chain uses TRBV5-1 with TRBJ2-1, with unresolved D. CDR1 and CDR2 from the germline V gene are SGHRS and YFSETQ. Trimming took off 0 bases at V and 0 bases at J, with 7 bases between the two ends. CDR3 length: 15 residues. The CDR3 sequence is CASSLDVFSYNEQFF. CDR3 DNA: TGCGCCAGCAGCTTGGATGTGTTCTCCTACAATGAGCAGTTCTTC. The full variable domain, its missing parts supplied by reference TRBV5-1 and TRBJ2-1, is KAGVTQTPRYLIKTRGQQVTLSCSPISGHRSVSWYQQTPGQGLQFLFEYFSETQRNKGNFPGRFSGRQFSNSRSEMNVSTLELGDSALYLCASSLDVFSYNEQFFGPGTRLTVL.

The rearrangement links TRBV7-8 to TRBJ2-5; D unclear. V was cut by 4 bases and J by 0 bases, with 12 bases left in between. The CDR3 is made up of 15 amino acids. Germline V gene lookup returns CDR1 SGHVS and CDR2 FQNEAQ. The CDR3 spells CASSSLAQYQETQYF. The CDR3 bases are TGTGCCAGCAGCTCTTTGGCGCAGTACCAAGAGACCCAGTACTTC.

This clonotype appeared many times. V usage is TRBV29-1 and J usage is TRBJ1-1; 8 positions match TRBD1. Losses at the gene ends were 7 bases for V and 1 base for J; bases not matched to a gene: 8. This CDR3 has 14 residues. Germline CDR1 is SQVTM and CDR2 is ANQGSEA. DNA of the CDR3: TGCAGCGGCAAAAGAGGACAGGGGAACACTGAAGCTTTCTTT. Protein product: CSGKRGQGNTEAFF.

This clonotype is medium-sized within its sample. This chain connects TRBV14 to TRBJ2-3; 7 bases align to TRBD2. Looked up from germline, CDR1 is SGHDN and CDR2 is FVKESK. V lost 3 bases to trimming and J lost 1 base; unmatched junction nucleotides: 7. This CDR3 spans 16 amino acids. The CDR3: CASSQGGDHRTDTQYF. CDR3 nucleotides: TGTGCCAGCAGCCAGGGGGGGGACCATCGCACAGATACGCAGTATTTT.

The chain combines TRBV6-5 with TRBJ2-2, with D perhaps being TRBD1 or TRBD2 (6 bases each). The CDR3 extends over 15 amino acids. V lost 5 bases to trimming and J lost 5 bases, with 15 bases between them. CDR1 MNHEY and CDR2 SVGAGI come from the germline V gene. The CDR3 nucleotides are TGTGCCAGCAGTCCTAGGGGGGCCAGGACCGGGGAGCTGTTTTTT. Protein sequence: CASSPRGARTGELFF.

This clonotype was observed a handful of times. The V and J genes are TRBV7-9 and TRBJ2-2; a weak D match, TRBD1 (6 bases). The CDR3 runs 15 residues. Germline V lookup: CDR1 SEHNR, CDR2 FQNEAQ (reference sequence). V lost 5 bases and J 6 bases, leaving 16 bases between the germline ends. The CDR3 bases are TGTGCCAGCAGCCCCCGTGGACAGACGGCCGGGGAGCTGTTTTTT. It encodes CASSPRGQTAGELFF.

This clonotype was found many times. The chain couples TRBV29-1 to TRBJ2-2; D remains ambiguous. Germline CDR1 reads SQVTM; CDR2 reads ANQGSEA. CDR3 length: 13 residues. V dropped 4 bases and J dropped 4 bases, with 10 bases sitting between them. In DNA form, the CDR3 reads TGCAGCGTTGTTAAAGGGCCCACCGGGGAGCTGTTTTTT. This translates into CSVVKGPTGELFF.

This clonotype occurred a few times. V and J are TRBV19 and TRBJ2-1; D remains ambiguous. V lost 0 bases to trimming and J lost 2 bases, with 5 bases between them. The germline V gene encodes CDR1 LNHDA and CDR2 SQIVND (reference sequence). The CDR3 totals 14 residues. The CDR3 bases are TGTGCCAGTAGTATAGATCGAGCCTACAATGAGCAGTTCTTC. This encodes CASSIDRAYNEQFF.

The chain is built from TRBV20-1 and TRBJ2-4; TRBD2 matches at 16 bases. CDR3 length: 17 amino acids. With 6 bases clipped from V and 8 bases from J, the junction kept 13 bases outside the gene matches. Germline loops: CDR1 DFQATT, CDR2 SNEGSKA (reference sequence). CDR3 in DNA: TGCAGTGCCCAGCGGGGGACTAGCGGGAGGGCCGGTGACATTCAGTACTTC. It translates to CSAQRGTSGRAGDIQYF.

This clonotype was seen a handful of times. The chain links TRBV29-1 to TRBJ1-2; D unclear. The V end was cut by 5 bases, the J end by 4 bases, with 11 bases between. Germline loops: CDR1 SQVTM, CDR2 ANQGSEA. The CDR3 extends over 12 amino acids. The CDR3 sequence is CSVHVPPYGYTF. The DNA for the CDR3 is TGCAGCGTTCACGTACCCCCCTATGGCTACACCTTC.

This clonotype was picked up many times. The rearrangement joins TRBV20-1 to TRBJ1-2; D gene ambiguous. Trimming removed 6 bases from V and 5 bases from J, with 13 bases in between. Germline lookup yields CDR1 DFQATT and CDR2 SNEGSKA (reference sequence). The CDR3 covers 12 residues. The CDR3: CSAVDGAYGYTF. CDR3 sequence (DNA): TGCAGTGCCGTAGACGGAGCATATGGCTACACCTTC.

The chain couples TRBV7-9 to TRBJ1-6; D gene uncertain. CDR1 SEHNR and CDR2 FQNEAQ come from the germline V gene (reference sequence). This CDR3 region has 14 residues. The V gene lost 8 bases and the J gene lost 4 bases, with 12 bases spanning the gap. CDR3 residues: CASQGREYNSPLHF. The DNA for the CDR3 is TGTGCCAGCCAAGGAAGGGAATATAATTCACCCCTCCACTTT.